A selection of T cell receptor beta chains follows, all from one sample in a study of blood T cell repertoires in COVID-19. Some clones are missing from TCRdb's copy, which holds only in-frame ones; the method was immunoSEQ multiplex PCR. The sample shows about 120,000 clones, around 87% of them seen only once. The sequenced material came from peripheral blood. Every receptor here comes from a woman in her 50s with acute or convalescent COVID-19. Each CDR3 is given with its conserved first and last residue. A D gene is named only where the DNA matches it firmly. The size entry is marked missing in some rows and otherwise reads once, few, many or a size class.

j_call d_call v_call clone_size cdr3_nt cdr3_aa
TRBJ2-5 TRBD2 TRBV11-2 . TGTGCCAGCAGCTTAGCACTAGCGGGAGGGCAAGAGACCCAGTACTTC CASSLALAGGQETQYF
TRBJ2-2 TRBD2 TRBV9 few TGTGCCAGCAGCCCCCAAGGAGGACTAGCGGGGGGGCGGAGCACCGGGGAGCTGTTTTTT CASSPQGGLAGGRSTGELFF
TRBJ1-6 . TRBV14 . TGTGCCAGCAGCCAAGATTACAATGCCAGGGCCCTCCACTTT CASSQDYNARALHF
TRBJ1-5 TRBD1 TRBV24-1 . TGTGCCACCAGTGATTCCCGGACAGGGAGTCAGCCCCAGCATTTT CATSDSRTGSQPQHF
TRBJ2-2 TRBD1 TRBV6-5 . TGTGCCAGCGTCATCGGGACAGGCGGGACCGGGGAGCTGTTTTTT CASVIGTGGTGELFF
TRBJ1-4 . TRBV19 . TGTGCCAGTAGTCCCATGGGCAATGAAAAACTGTTTTTT CASSPMGNEKLFF
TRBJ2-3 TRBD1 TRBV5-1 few TGCGCCAGCAGCATCGGGACAGGGGGGGATACGCAGTATTTT CASSIGTGGDTQYF
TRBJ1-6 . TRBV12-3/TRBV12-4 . TGTGCCAGCAGTTTCGGGGATTCACCCCTCCACTTT CASSFGDSPLHF
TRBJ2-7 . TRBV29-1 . TGCAGCGTTGGAGGGGGGGGCGCTTCCTACGAGCAGTACTTC CSVGGGGASYEQYF
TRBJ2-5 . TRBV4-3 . TGCGCCAGCAGCCTCAATCACAGGTTACAAGAGACCCAGTACTTC CASSLNHRLQETQYF
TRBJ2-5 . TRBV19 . TGTGCCAGTAGTTCAACGCCGGGACAAGAGACCCAGTACTTC CASSSTPGQETQYF
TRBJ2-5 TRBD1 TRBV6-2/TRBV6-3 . TGTGCCAGCAGTTCTACAGGGGTGCGGACCCAGTACTTC CASSSTGVRTQYF